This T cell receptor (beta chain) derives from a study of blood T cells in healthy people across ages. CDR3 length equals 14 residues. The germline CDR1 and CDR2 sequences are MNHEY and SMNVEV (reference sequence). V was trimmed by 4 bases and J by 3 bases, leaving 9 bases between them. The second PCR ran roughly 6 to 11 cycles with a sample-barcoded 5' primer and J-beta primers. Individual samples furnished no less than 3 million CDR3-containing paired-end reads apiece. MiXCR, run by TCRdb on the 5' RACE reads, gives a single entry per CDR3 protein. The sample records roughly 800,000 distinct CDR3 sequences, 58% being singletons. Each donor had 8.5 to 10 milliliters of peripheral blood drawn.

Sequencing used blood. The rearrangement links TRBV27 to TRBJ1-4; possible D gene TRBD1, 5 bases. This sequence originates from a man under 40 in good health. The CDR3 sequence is CASSWGGANEKLFF. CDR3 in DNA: TGTGCCAGCAGTTGGGGGGGAGCTAATGAAAAACTGTTTTTT.